Sequencing of this T cell receptor beta chain was carried out in a study of blood T cell repertoires in COVID-19. The overall study: There were acute and convalescent COVID-19 samples, and they came from the United States, Italy and Spain. Nucleic acid was either cDNA or gDNA, and it came from T cells, B-cell-depleted T cells, or PBMCs.

CDR3 length equals 15 residues. V gave up 0 bases and J gave up 9 bases, with 15 bases separating them. The germline CDR1 and CDR2 sequences are MNHEY and SVGAGI. Original analysis: Estimation of nucleated cell counts relied on the amplification of reference gene primers. Data came from immunoSEQ multiplex PCR; TCRdb stores just in-frame clones and leaves some out. The V and J calls and clone size were taken over from that table, and D and trimming were inferred from the DNA. The profile covers 50,000 to 60,000 clones, with 85% to 90% appearing a single time and approximately 26% taken by the ten largest.

The receptor's source is a human donor in a cohort sampled during active COVID-19. The sequenced material came from peripheral blood. J is TRBJ2-1 and V is TRBV6-5, with TRBD2 as a possible D gene (6 bases). The CDR3 nucleotides read TGTGCCAGCAGTTACTCTAAACTAGCTGGTGGTGAGCAGTTCTTC. This gives the protein CASSYSKLAGGEQFF.